This T cell receptor (beta chain) emerged from a study of blood T cell repertoires in COVID-19. About the research overall: COVID-19 samples collected from the United States, Italy and Spain covered acute and convalescent phases.

As processed by the authors: Researchers report that nucleated cell counts were estimated from reference gene primer amplification. Measured with immunoSEQ multiplex PCR; TCRdb has only the in-frame clones, and not every one. V and J calls and clone size are as listed in that table; D and trimming were resolved from the DNA. There are a few hundred thousand clones in the sample; about 87% occur only once, and roughly 2.3% lies in the top ten. This CDR3 is 14 amino acids long. Germline V CDR1 and CDR2: SGHTA, FQGNSA. V lost 1 base and J lost 11, with 15 bases in between. The specimen was PBMCs or T cells enriched from blood (not recorded which). The source of this sequence is a woman aged 40 to 50 with acute COVID-19. The chain has TRBV7-2 and TRBJ2-1; a weak D match, TRBD2 (6 bases). CDR3 protein: CASSLDASVRKQFF. DNA of the CDR3: TGTGCCAGCAGCTTAGACGCTAGCGTCCGAAAGCAGTTCTTC.